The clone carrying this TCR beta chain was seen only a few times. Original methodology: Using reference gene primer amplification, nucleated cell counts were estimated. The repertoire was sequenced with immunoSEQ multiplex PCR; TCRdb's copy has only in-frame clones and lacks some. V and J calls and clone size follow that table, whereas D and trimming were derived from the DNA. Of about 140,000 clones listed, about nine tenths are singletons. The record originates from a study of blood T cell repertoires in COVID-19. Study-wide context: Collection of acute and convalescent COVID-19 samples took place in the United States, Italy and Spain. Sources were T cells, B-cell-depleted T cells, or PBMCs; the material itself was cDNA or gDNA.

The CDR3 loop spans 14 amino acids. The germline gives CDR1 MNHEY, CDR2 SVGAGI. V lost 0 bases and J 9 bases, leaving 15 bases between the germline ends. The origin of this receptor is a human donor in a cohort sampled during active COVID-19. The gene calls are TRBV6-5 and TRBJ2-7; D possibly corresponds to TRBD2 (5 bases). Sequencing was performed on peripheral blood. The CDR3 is CASSYSGQASGQYF. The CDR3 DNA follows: TGTGCCAGCAGTTACTCGGGTCAGGCGAGCGGGCAGTACTTC.